One sample yielded the 18 T cell receptor beta chains listed below, sequenced in a study of response to subunit inactivated influenza vaccine. TCRdb processed the RT-PCR reads anew with MiXCR; each CDR3 protein has one entry. The sample yields 500,000 or so distinct CDR3 sequences, approximately 15% seen once. This sample comprised CD4+ T cells sorted from PBMCs, obtained roughly 24 months after vaccination. The origin of the receptors is a man aged 50-75 years who received an inactivated influenza vaccine.

This clonotype has a count of ten or more. The V and J genes are TRBV7-6 and TRBJ2-7; 10 nucleotides align to TRBD2. The V and J ends lost 7 bases and 2 bases, in that order; junction bases with no gene match: 5. This CDR3 comprises 14 residues. Per the germline V gene, CDR1 is SGHVS and CDR2 is FNYEAQ. CDR3 protein: CASTKLAGPYEQYF. CDR3 coding DNA: TGTGCCAGCACCAAACTAGCGGGGCCCTACGAGCAGTACTTC.

The chain links TRBV20-1 to TRBJ2-7; the D gene could be TRBD1 or TRBD2 (5 bases each). This CDR3 region has 13 residues. Germline V gene sequence: CDR1 DFQATT, CDR2 SNEGSKA (reference sequence). V was pared by 3 bases and J by 4 bases, with 13 bases between. CDR3 loop: CSASGTRFYEQYF. DNA of the CDR3: TGCAGTGCTAGTGGGACCCGATTTTACGAGCAGTACTTC.

The rearrangement links TRBV13 to TRBJ2-1; D call uncertain. The germline gives CDR1 PRHDT, CDR2 FYEKMQ (reference sequence). This CDR3 contains 10 residues. V lost 8 bases and J 8 bases, leaving 7 bases between the germline ends. CDR3 protein: CASSRDEQFF. CDR3 in DNA: TGTGCCAGCTCCCGCGATGAGCAGTTCTTC.

This clonotype was observed a few times. The chain employs TRBV27 and TRBJ2-1; D uncertain. This CDR3 spans 13 amino acids. V was clipped by 2 bases and J by 10 bases, with 12 bases between them. Germline values: CDR1 MNHEY, CDR2 SMNVEV (reference sequence). CDR3 loop: CASSLKILSEQFF. CDR3 DNA: TGTGCCAGCAGTTTAAAAATCCTATCCGAGCAGTTCTTC.

V usage is TRBV3-1 and J usage is TRBJ2-4; D might be TRBD1 or TRBD2, each matching 6 bases. Germline V gene lookup returns CDR1 LGHDT and CDR2 YNNKEL (reference sequence). The CDR3 covers 17 residues. Trimming left V 0 bases short and J 0 bases short, with 12 bases between. CDR3: CASSQDGGGIAKNIQYF. The CDR3 bases are TGTGCCAGCAGCCAAGATGGAGGGGGAATAGCCAAAAACATTCAGTACTTC.

J is TRBJ2-1 and V is TRBV20-1; D is unresolved. The length of the CDR3 is 15 residues. V was cut by 1 base and J by 5 bases, with 15 bases left in between. In germline, CDR1 is DFQATT, CDR2 SNEGSKA (reference sequence). In nucleotides, the CDR3 is TGCAGTGCTAGAGGGGGATCCTTACTCCACAATGAGCAGTTCTTC. Protein sequence: CSARGGSLLHNEQFF.

This rearrangement joins TRBV7-9 to TRBJ2-7; TRBD2 aligns across 7 bases. Germline lookup yields CDR1 SEHNR and CDR2 FQNEAQ (reference sequence). Trimming removed 5 bases from V and 3 bases from J; junction bases left unmatched: 7. CDR3 size: 14 residues. In DNA form, the CDR3 reads TGTGCCAGCAGCCCTTATGGCGGGAGCTACGAGCAGTACTTC. This sequence encodes CASSPYGGSYEQYF.

The V call is TRBV24-1, the J call TRBJ2-2; TRBD1 matches at 8 bases. CDR1 is KGHDR, CDR2 SFDVKD, per germline. The CDR3 contains 16 residues. V lost 3 bases to trimming and J lost 1 base; unmatched junction nucleotides: 3. In DNA, the CDR3 is TGTGCCACCAGTGATGCCGGGACAGGGAACACCGGGGAGCTGTTTTTT. Amino acid sequence: CATSDAGTGNTGELFF.

The rearrangement links TRBV10-3 to TRBJ2-2, with 11 bases matching TRBD2. J was trimmed by 11 bases and V by 0 bases; bases with no gene match: 8. Germline V CDR1 and CDR2: ENHRY, SYGVKD. CDR3 length: 16 amino acids. The CDR3 sequence is CAISESETSGVTELFF. CDR3 in DNA: TGTGCCATCAGTGAGTCTGAGACTAGCGGGGTGACTGAGCTGTTTTTT.

This rearrangement joins TRBV15 to TRBJ2-3, with 9 nucleotides matching TRBD1. After removal of 6 bases from V and 2 bases from J, the junction contained 3 bases not matched to a gene. This CDR3 has 14 residues. Germline-derived CDR1 and CDR2 are LNHNV and YYDKDF (reference sequence). The CDR3 coding sequence is TGTGCCACCAGGCGGGACAGGGACACAGATACGCAGTATTTT. This codes for CATRRDRDTDTQYF.

The genes are TRBV9 and TRBJ2-5; a possible D gene is TRBD1 (6 bases). The CDR3 is 14 amino acids. V dropped 2 bases and J dropped 5 bases, with 13 bases sitting between them. CDR1 is SGDLS, CDR2 YYNGEE, per germline. CDR3 coding DNA: TGTGCCAGCAGCGTGGCAGGGGCAGCCGAGACCCAGTACTTC. This encodes CASSVAGAAETQYF.

This clonotype was counted once. The chain uses TRBV12-3 or TRBV12-4 and TRBJ2-5; 13 positions match TRBD2. The ends lost 5 bases at V and 2 bases at J; junction bases unmatched: 8. The CDR3 loop spans 17 amino acids. CDR3 protein: CASSIRTSGRLQETQYF. The CDR3 DNA is TGTGCCAGCAGTATTCGGACTAGCGGGAGATTGCAAGAGACCCAGTACTTC.

This clonotype was observed a few times. V gene TRBV10-3 combines with J gene TRBJ1-6; D gene unclear. CDR1 is ENHRY and CDR2 is SYGVKD in the germline V gene. The CDR3 extends over 13 amino acids. Trimming stripped 7 bases from V and 9 bases from J, with 13 bases between. For the CDR3, the DNA is TGTGCCATCAATTCACAGCCACTTTCACCCCTCCACTTT. This encodes CAINSQPLSPLHF.

The chain couples TRBV4-2 to TRBJ2-1; TRBD2 is a possible D gene (5 bases). Germline-derived CDR1 and CDR2 are LGHNA and YNFKEQ. V was trimmed by 2 bases and J by 6 bases, leaving 17 bases between them. The CDR3 is made up of 16 amino acids. For the CDR3, the DNA is TGTGCCAGCAGCCAACTTCCTGGCGGAGGTGGCAATGAGCAGTTCTTC. It yields the protein CASSQLPGGGGNEQFF.

V gene TRBV28 combines with J gene TRBJ2-7; TRBD1 matches 7 bases. The CDR3 runs to 14 residues. CDR1 is MDHEN, CDR2 SYDVKM, per germline. The J segment lost 7 bases and the V segment lost 6 bases, leaving 12 bases of the junction unmatched. In DNA, the CDR3 is TGTGCCAGCAGAAGGACAGGTGGTTTTGGGGAGCAGTACTTC. This translates into CASRRTGGFGEQYF.

The chain is built from TRBV27 and TRBJ2-5; D is perhaps TRBD2 (7 bases). This CDR3 has 14 residues. Germline lookup yields CDR1 MNHEY and CDR2 SMNVEV (reference sequence). Deletions cut 6 bases from V and 5 bases from J, with 16 bases between. DNA for the CDR3: TGTGCCAGCAGAAAAGGGGGGGCGGGGGAGACCCAGTACTTC. Its protein product is CASRKGGAGETQYF.

This clonotype was seen more than once but under ten times. The CDR3 spells CASSSPRGGVREQFF. The CDR3 DNA sequence: TGTGCCAGCAGTTCGCCTCGCGGGGGGGTCAGGGAGCAGTTCTTC. The chain combines TRBV28 with TRBJ2-1; 9 nucleotides agree with TRBD2. V lost 4 bases, J lost 10 bases, and 11 bases stayed unmatched. The CDR3 spans 15 residues. Germline V lookup: CDR1 MDHEN, CDR2 SYDVKM.

This clonotype was picked up a small number of times. The genes are TRBV21-1 and TRBJ2-1; the tabulated D call, TRBD2, remains unverified against the DNA. TRBV21-1 is flagged as a pseudogene. The CDR3 covers 11 residues. The CDR3 nucleotides read TGTGCCAGGGGGATAGCGGGGGAGCAGTTCTTC. Protein sequence: CARGIAGEQFF.